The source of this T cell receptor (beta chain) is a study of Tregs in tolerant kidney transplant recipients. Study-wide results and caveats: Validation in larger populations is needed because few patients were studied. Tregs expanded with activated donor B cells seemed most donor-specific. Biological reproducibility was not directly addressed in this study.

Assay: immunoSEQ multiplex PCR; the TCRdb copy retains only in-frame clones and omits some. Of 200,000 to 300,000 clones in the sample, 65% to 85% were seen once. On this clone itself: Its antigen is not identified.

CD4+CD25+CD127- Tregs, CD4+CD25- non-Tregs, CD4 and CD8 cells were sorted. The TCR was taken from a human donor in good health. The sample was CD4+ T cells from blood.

The chain's CDR3 is CASSLLSQETQYF. Written as DNA, the CDR3 is TGTGCCAGCAGCTTACTAAGCCAAGAGACCCAGTACTTC. The chain carries TRBV7-9 and TRBJ2-5; D ambiguous. From germline, CDR1 is SEHNR and CDR2 FQNEAQ (reference sequence). The length of the CDR3 is 13 residues. V lost 2 bases to trimming and J lost 1 base, with 5 bases between them.